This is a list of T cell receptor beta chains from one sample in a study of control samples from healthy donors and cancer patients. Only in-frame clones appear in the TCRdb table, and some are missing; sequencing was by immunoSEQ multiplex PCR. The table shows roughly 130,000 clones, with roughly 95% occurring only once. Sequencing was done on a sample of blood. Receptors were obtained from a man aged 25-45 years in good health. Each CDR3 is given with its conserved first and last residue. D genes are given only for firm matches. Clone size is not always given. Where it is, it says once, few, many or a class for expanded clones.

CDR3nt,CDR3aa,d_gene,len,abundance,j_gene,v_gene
TGTGCCAGCAGCTTAGTAGGGGACAGGGGGAGTTATAGCAATCAGCCCCAGCATTTT,CASSLVGDRGSYSNQPQHF,TRBD1,19,.,TRBJ1-5,TRBV7-2
TGTGCCTGGAGGCGACAGGGTCGAGAGACCCAGTACTTC,CAWRRQGRETQYF,TRBD1,13,.,TRBJ2-5,TRBV30
TGTGCCAGCAGACGCGACTTCGGCGGGAGCTCCTACAATGAGCAGTTCTTC,CASRRDFGGSSYNEQFF,TRBD2,17,.,TRBJ2-1,TRBV7-9
TGTGCCAGTAGGGTTTCGGTAAGCCAAGAGACCCAGTACTTC,CASRVSVSQETQYF,.,14,.,TRBJ2-5,TRBV19
TGCGCCAGCAGCCAAGGGGACATAACCACTGAAGCTTTCTTT,CASSQGDITTEAFF,.,14,.,TRBJ1-1,TRBV4-1
TGTGCCAGCAGCCGGACAGGGGGCGAGCAGTACTTC,CASSRTGGEQYF,TRBD1,12,.,TRBJ2-7,TRBV5-6
TGTGCCAGCACAGCTTATGGGGAGGGAAACACCATATATTTT,CASTAYGEGNTIYF,.,14,.,TRBJ1-3,TRBV7-2
TGTGCCAGCAGCTTGGCGGAGGGACTAGCGTTCCCCGGGGAGCTGTTTTTT,CASSLAEGLAFPGELFF,TRBD2,17,.,TRBJ2-2,TRBV5-8
TGTGCCAGCAGTCCCCCCCTGCAGCCCCAGCATTTT,CASSPPLQPQHF,.,12,.,TRBJ1-5,TRBV28
TGTGCCAGCTCACCACGGGGACAGGGGGTTCCTGAAGCTTTCTTT,CASSPRGQGVPEAFF,TRBD1,15,.,TRBJ1-1,TRBV18
TGTGCCAGCACCAATCTCGGGGCCAGGGATCAGCCCCAGCATTTT,CASTNLGARDQPQHF,.,15,.,TRBJ1-5,TRBV28
TGTGCCAGCAGGGATCAAGCGGGGTCCTACAATGAGCAGTTCTTC,CASRDQAGSYNEQFF,TRBD2,15,.,TRBJ2-1,TRBV11-2
TGTGCCAGCAGCCAAGAGTCGGACAGAGAAGAGACCCAGTACTTC,CASSQESDREETQYF,.,15,.,TRBJ2-5,TRBV3-1/TRBV3-2
TGTGCCACCAGTGAGGGACTCTCAGGGGGGGATACGCAGTATTTT,CATSEGLSGGDTQYF,.,15,.,TRBJ2-3,TRBV24-1
TGCAGCGTTGCCGGCAGGGTGCACTATGGCTACACCTTC,CSVAGRVHYGYTF,.,13,once,TRBJ1-2,TRBV29-1
TGCGCCAGCAGCAGGGTGACAGGGGGGCCTTCTGGGGCCAACGTCCTGACTTTC,CASSRVTGGPSGANVLTF,TRBD1,18,.,TRBJ2-6,TRBV5-1
TGCAGCGTTGGGGTTCGGGGACAGTATACAGATACGCAGTATTTT,CSVGVRGQYTDTQYF,TRBD1,15,.,TRBJ2-3,TRBV29-1
TGTGCCTGGACTCAAATCGGATGGGGTACCTACGAGCAGTACTTC,CAWTQIGWGTYEQYF,.,15,.,TRBJ2-7,TRBV30
TGTGCCAGCAGTTACGATGGCAGACCCCTCCACTTT,CASSYDGRPLHF,.,12,.,TRBJ1-6,TRBV6-5
TGTGCCTATAGTTGGGGCCCAGATACGCAGTATTTT,CAYSWGPDTQYF,.,12,.,TRBJ2-3,TRBV30
TGTGCCACCAGTGACTCCGACGCGAACACTGAAGCTTTCTTT,CATSDSDANTEAFF,.,14,once,TRBJ1-1,TRBV24-1
TGTGCCAGTAGTTGGCGACGAGGTAGCACAGATACGCAGTATTTT,CASSWRRGSTDTQYF,.,15,.,TRBJ2-3,TRBV19
TGTGCCAGCAGCTTAGCGGGGGCAGGGCCAAGCTATGGCTACACCTTC,CASSLAGAGPSYGYTF,.,16,few,TRBJ1-2,TRBV7-9
TGTGCCAGCAGCGCCCAATCGGGGGGCTTCACTGAAGCTTTCTTT,CASSAQSGGFTEAFF,.,15,.,TRBJ1-1,TRBV7-2
TGTGCCAGCAGCTTAGAGGCGGGGAGCACAGATACGCAGTATTTT,CASSLEAGSTDTQYF,.,15,.,TRBJ2-3,TRBV7-2
TGTGCCAGCAGCTTCAACTGGATGAACACCGGGGAGCTGTTTTTT,CASSFNWMNTGELFF,.,15,.,TRBJ2-2,TRBV7-2
TGTGCCAGCAGCTTCTTTTTGACAGGGAGAGCTTTCTTT,CASSFFLTGRAFF,TRBD1,13,.,TRBJ1-1,TRBV5-5
TGTGCCAGCAGTTATGGACTACCGTCAGATACGCAGTATTTT,CASSYGLPSDTQYF,.,14,.,TRBJ2-3,TRBV6-2/TRBV6-3
TGCGCCAGCAAGGACGTAGACAATGAGCAGTTCTTC,CASKDVDNEQFF,.,12,.,TRBJ2-1,TRBV5-1
TGTGCCAGCAGTTCCCCGGGGACCTACGAGCAGTACTTC,CASSSPGTYEQYF,.,13,.,TRBJ2-7,TRBV28
TGTGCCAGCAGCTTAAGGTGGGGGCCAGGAGATACGCAGTATTTT,CASSLRWGPGDTQYF,.,15,.,TRBJ2-3,TRBV7-3
TGTGCCAGCAGTCCGGACAGGGGGCGAGCAGATACGCAGTATTTT,CASSPDRGRADTQYF,TRBD1,15,.,TRBJ2-3,TRBV2
TGTGCCAGCAGTGAATGGGGGGTGGGTCAGCCCCAGCATTTT,CASSEWGVGQPQHF,.,14,few,TRBJ1-5,TRBV25-1
TGTGCCAGCAGCGTAGAGGGGACGGTAAACACCATATATTTT,CASSVEGTVNTIYF,.,14,.,TRBJ1-3,TRBV9
TGCGCCAGCAGCTGGGGTGAGGCTAACTATGGCTACACCTTC,CASSWGEANYGYTF,.,14,once,TRBJ1-2,TRBV5-1
TGTGCCAGCAGCTTCTATGGCGGGGAGCTGTTTTTT,CASSFYGGELFF,.,12,.,TRBJ2-2,TRBV7-2
TGTGCCAGCAGCTTCCTTGGACAGGGTCGGCCTCAGTACTTC,CASSFLGQGRPQYF,TRBD1,14,.,TRBJ2-4,TRBV7-8
TGTGCCAGCAGGCCCCCGTCCGGGGTTAGAGAGACCCAGTACTTC,CASRPPSGVRETQYF,.,15,.,TRBJ2-5,TRBV7-9
TGTGCCACCGCAGGGGGCACTGAAGCTTTCTTT,CATAGGTEAFF,TRBD1,11,.,TRBJ1-1,TRBV10-3
TGTGCCGTCTCGGACAGGGAAGGGTACGAGCAGTACTTC,CAVSDREGYEQYF,TRBD1,13,.,TRBJ2-7,TRBV5-4
TGTGCCTGGAATAAGGAGCGCGGCCAGCCCCAGCATTTT,CAWNKERGQPQHF,.,13,few,TRBJ1-5,TRBV30
TGTGCCAGCAGCTTAGAGGGGGGGCTCAATGAGCAGTTCTTC,CASSLEGGLNEQFF,.,14,.,TRBJ2-1,TRBV7-2
TGTGCCAGCAGCCTGCGACAGGCAAAATTTACCTACGAGCAGTACTTC,CASSLRQAKFTYEQYF,.,16,.,TRBJ2-7,TRBV5-6
TGTGCCAGCAGCTTAGATGGGGACGGGGAGCTGTTTTTT,CASSLDGDGELFF,.,13,.,TRBJ2-2,TRBV11-3
TGTGCCAGCTCACCCTGGGGACAGCCGAACTATGGCTACACCTTC,CASSPWGQPNYGYTF,TRBD1,15,.,TRBJ1-2,TRBV18
TGTGCCAGCAGTTCCAATGAAAAACTGTTTTTT,CASSSNEKLFF,.,11,.,TRBJ1-4,TRBV12-3/TRBV12-4
TGTGCCAGCAGTTACTTCCCCTCTTATGGCTACACCTTC,CASSYFPSYGYTF,.,13,.,TRBJ1-2,TRBV6-2/TRBV6-3
TGTGCCAGCAGCTTAGTTGCGGGGGGTTCCGGGGAGCTGTTTTTT,CASSLVAGGSGELFF,TRBD2,15,.,TRBJ2-2,TRBV7-9
TGTGCCAGCAGCCTCCATACAAATGAGCAGTTCTTC,CASSLHTNEQFF,.,12,.,TRBJ2-1,TRBV13
TGTGCCAGTAGTAACGAGGACAGGGAGGTTTCCGAGCAGTACTTC,CASSNEDREVSEQYF,TRBD1,15,.,TRBJ2-7,TRBV19
TGCGCCAGCAGCTTGGCCTCTAGCACAGATACGCAGTATTTT,CASSLASSTDTQYF,.,14,.,TRBJ2-3,TRBV5-1